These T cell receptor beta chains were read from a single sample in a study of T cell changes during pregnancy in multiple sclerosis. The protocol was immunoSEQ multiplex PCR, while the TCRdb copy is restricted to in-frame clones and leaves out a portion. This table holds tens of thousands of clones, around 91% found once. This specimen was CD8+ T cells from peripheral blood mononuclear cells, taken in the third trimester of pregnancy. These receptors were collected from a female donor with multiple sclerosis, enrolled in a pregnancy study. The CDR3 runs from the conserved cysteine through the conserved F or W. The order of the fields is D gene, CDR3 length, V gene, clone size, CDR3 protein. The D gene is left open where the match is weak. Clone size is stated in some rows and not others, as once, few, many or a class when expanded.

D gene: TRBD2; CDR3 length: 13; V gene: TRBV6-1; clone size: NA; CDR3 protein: CASDSGTPYEQYF
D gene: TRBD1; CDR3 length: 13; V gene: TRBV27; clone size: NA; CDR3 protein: CASSHRGRYEQYF
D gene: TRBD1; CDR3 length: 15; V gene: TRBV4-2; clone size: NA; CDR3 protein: CASSQPPGQGYEQYF
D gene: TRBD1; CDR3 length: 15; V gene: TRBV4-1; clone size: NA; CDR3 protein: CASSQEIKTGDRAFF
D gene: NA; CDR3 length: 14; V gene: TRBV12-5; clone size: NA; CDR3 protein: CASGLAATNEKLFF
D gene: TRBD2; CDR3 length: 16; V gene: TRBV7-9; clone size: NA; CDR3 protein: CASSSRTSVRTGELFF
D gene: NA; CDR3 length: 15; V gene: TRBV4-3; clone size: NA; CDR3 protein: CASSQDADMNTEAFF
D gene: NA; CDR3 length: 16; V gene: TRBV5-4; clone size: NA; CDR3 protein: CASSSYRQGLTDTQYF
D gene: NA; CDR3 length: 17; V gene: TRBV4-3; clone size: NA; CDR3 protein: CASSQDSGGTVHNEQFF
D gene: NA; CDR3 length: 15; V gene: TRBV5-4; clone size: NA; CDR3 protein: CASSGRTAITGELFF
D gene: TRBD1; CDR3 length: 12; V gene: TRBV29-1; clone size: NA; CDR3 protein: CSAPDRDYGYTF
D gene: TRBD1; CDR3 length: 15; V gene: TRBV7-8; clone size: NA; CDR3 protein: CASSPREGAGYGYTF
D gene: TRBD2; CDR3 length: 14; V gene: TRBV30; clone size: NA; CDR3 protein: CAWNPLADYNEQFF
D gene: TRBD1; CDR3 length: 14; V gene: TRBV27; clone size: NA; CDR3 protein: CASSPGTGPLEQYF
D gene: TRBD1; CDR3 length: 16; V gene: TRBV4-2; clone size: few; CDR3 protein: CASSQDGGTGGDEQYF
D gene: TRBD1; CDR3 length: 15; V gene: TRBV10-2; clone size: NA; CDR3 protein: CASSTSGTALQPQHF
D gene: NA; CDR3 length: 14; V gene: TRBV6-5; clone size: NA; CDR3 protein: CASSYSQWDTEAFF
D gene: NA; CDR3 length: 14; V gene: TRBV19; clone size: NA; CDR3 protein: CASSMGSTANEQFF
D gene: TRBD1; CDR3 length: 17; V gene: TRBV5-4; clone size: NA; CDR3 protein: CASSLRGQGATNEKLFF
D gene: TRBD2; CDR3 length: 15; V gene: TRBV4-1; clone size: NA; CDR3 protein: CASSQVGTSGNEQFF
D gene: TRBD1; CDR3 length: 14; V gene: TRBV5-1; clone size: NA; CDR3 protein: CASRGTGANEKLFF
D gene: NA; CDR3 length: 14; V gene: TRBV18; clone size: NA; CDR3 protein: CASSPPDNQETQYF
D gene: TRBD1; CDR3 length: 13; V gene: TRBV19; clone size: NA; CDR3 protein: CASNTGGNQPQHF
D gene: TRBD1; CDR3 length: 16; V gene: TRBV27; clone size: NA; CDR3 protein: CASSSLGTALGETQYF
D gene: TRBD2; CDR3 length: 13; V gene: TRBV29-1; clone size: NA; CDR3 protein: CSVDRGEYNEQFF
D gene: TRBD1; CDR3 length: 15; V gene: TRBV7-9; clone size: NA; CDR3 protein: CASSLGQGVNYGYTF
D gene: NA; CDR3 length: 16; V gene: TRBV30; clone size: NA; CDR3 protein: CAWSVPDGRAYTEAFF
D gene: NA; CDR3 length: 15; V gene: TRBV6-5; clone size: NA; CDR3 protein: CASSYSTGMVYGYTF
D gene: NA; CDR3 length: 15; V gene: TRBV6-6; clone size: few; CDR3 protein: CASSGAGDPTDTQYF
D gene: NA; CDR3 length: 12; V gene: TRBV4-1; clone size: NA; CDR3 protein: CASSQGQTEAFF
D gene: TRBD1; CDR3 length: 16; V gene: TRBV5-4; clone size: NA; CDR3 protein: CASSARDRERTDTQYF
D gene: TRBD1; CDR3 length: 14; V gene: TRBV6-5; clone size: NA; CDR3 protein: CASSYQGQGNEQYF
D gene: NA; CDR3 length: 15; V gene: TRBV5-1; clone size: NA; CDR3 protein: CASRLDAGEGTEAFF
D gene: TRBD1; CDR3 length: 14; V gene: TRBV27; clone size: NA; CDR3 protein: CASGTGTGYNEQFF
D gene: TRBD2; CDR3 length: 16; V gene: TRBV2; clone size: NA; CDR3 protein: CASSALTSGSTDTQYF
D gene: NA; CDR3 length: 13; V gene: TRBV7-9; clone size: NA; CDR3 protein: CASSLEAGTEAFF
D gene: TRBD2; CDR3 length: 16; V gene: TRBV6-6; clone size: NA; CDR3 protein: CASSFNSGSGPDTQYF
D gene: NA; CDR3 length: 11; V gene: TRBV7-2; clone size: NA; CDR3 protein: CASSQYTEAFF
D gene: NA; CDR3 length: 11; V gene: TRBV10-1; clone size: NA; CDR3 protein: CASSEGGELYF
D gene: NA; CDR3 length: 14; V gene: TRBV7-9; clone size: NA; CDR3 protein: CASSLDPGNTEAFF
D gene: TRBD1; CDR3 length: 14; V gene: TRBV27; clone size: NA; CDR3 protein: CASTESNRGETQYF
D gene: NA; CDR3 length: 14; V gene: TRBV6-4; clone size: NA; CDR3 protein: CASSFDGGTDTQYF
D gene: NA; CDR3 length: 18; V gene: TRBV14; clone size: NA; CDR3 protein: CASSQDLRLLLETYEQYF
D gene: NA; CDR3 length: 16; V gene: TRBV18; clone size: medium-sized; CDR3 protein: CASSSDGTALGQPQHF
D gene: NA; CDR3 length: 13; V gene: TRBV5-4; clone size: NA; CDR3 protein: CASSLQGGEKLFF
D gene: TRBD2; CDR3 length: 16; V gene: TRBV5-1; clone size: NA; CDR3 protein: CASSSRREGTTGELFF
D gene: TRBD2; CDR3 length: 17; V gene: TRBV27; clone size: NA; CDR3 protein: CASATGTSGRGTDTQYF